The sequence of this TCR beta chain was determined in a study of blood T cells in healthy people across ages. Study observations and caveats: TCR beta diversity per million T cells fell roughly linearly with age. Long-lived donors had more naive CD4+ cells and higher diversity than aged donors.

For the second PCR, which ran for about 7 to 11 cycles, a sample-barcoded 5' primer and a J-beta primer mix were used. TCRdb independently ran MiXCR on the 5' RACE reads; one entry per CDR3 protein. This table holds roughly 1.9 million distinct CDR3 sequences, roughly 43% found once. With respect to this clonotype: Antigen specificity is unknown.

Healthy individuals of Caucasian origin from Russia, aged roughly 6 to 100, served as donors. CDR1 and CDR2 from the germline V gene are SQVTM and ANQGSEA. Trimming took off 7 bases at V and 0 bases at J, with 13 bases between the two ends. This CDR3 region has 14 residues. The J gene is TRBJ1-3, the V gene TRBV29-1; D unclear. The clonotype was recovered from a human donor in good health. The sequenced sample was blood. This chain's CDR3 is CSANAALSGNTIYF. The CDR3 nucleotides are TGCAGCGCTAACGCGGCTCTCTCTGGAAACACCATATATTTT.